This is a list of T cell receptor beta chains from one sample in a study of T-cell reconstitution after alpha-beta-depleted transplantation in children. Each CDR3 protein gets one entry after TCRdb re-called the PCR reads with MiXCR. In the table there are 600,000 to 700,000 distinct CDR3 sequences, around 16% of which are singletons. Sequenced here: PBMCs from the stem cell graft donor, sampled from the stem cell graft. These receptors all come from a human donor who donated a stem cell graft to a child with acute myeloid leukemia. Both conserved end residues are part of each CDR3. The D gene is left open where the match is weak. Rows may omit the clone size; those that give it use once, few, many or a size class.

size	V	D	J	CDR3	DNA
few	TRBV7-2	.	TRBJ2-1	CATQGAYNEQFF	TGTGCCACTCAAGGAGCCTACAATGAGCAGTTCTTC
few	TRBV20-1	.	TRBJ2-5	CSASLGAETQYF	TGCAGTGCTAGCCTAGGGGCGGAGACCCAGTACTTC
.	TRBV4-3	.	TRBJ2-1	CASSQELAISYNEQFF	TGCGCCAGCAGCCAGGAGCTAGCGATATCCTACAATGAGCAGTTCTTC
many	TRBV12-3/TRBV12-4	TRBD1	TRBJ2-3	CASSPTGTDTQYF	TGTGCCAGCAGTCCGACAGGGACAGATACGCAGTATTTT
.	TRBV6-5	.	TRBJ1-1	CASSYGGGGLNTEAFF	TGTGCCAGCAGTTACGGTGGGGGGGGGTTGAACACTGAAGCTTTCTTT
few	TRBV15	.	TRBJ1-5	CATSAGLNQPQHF	TGTGCCACCAGTGCGGGCCTTAATCAGCCCCAGCATTTT
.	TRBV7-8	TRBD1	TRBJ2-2	CASSLVDRGDTGELFF	TGTGCCAGCAGCTTAGTCGACAGGGGAGACACCGGGGAGCTGTTTTTT
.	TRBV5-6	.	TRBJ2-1	CAMSPGPGNEQFF	TGTGCCATGAGCCCTGGCCCGGGCAATGAGCAGTTCTTC
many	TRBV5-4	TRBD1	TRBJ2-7	CASSSRTGPYYEQYF	TGTGCCAGCAGTTCTAGGACAGGCCCATACTACGAGCAGTACTTC
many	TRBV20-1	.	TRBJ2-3	CSAREALASTDTQYF	TGCAGTGCTAGAGAAGCGTTGGCTAGCACAGATACGCAGTATTTT
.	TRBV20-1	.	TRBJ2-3	CSADRDGGTDTQYF	TGCAGTGCCGACCGGGACGGAGGCACAGATACGCAGTATTTT
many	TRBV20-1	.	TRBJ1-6	CSAGRQATNSPLHF	TGCAGTGCGGGGAGACAGGCCACTAATTCACCCCTCCACTTT
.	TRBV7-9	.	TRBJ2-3	CASSLATSLEETDTQYF	TGTGCCAGCAGCTTAGCTACTAGTTTAGAGGAAACAGATACGCAGTATTTT
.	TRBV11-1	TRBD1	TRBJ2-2	CASSLMTGVNTGELFF	TGTGCCAGCAGCTTGATGACAGGGGTTAACACCGGGGAGCTGTTTTTT
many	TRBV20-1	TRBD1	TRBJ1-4	CSARSGQGREKLFF	TGCAGTGCTAGATCAGGACAGGGGAGAGAAAAACTGTTTTTT
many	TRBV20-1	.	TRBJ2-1	CSARIRRTRSYNEQFF	TGCAGTGCTAGGATCAGGCGCACCCGCTCCTACAATGAGCAGTTCTTC
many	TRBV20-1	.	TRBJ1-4	CSASNQFEKLFF	TGCAGTGCTAGTAACCAGTTTGAAAAACTGTTTTTT
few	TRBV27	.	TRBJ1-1	CASSRKPGHKNTEAFF	TGTGCCAGCAGTCGTAAACCGGGACACAAGAACACTGAAGCTTTCTTT
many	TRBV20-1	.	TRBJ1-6	CSANRAPSYNSPLHF	TGCAGTGCTAACCGGGCCCCCTCCTATAATTCACCCCTCCACTTT
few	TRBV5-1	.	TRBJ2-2	CASTLDSPGELFF	TGCGCCAGCACGTTAGACAGCCCCGGGGAGCTGTTTTTT
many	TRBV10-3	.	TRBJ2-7	CAISVPLGTSYEQYF	TGTGCCATCAGTGTCCCCCTTGGGACCTCCTACGAGCAGTACTTC
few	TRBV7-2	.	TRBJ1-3	CASSRNGFSGNTIYF	TGTGCCAGCAGCCGAAACGGGTTTTCTGGAAACACCATATATTTT
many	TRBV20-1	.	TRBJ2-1	CSARDGQFHNEQFF	TGCAGTGCTAGAGACGGTCAGTTCCACAATGAGCAGTTCTTC
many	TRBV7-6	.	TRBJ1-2	CASSLGGRTDDPYGYTF	TGTGCCAGCAGCTTAGGGGGCCGGACCGATGACCCCTATGGCTACACCTTC
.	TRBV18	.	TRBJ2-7	CASASDSYEQYF	TGTGCCAGCGCATCGGACAGCTACGAGCAGTACTTC
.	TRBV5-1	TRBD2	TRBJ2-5	CASSIATSGQETQYF	TGCGCCAGCAGCATCGCGACTAGCGGCCAAGAGACCCAGTACTTC